This T cell receptor beta chain was obtained from a study of shared clonotypes between healthy human individuals. Assay runs were performed at deep level. Sequenced by immunoSEQ multiplex PCR; TCRdb stores in-frame clones only, minus some. In the table there are more than 2 million clones, 85% to 95% of which are singletons. CDR3 length: 15 residues. Germline CDR1 and CDR2: MNHNS and SASEGT. V gave up 3 bases and J gave up 1 base; unmatched junction bases: 6. With respect to this clone: Other DNA sequences in this specimen translate into the identical CDR3.

CD45RO negativity and positive selection for CCR7 defined naive CD8 cells, a population that excluded terminally differentiated effector memory CD45RA+ cells. This clonotype originated in a man aged 18 to 29 in good health. Some clones in this sample may be carry-over from other donors' samples. Input material: naive CD8+ T cells from PBMCs. The V call is TRBV6-1, the J call TRBJ2-7, with 7 bases fitting TRBD2. The CDR3 reads CASSEGLADSYEQYF. CDR3 bases: TGTGCCAGCAGTGAGGGGCTAGCGGATTCCTACGAGCAGTACTTC.